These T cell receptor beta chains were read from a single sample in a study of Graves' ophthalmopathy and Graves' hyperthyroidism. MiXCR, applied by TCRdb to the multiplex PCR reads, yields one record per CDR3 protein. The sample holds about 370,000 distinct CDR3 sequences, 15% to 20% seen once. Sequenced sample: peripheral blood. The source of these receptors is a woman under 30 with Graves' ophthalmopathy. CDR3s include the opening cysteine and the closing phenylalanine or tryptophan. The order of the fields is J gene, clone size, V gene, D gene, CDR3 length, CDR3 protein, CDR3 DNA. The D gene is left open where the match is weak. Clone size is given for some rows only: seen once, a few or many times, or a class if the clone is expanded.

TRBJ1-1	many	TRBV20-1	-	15	CSASSVLSGDTEAFF	TGCAGTGCTAGCTCGGTCTTGTCGGGGGACACTGAAGCTTTCTTT
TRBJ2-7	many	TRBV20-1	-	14	CSARKGGVSYEQYF	TGCAGTGCTAGAAAAGGGGGTGTATCCTACGAGCAGTACTTC
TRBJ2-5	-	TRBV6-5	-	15	CASSYRNEGPETQYF	TGTGCCAGCAGTTACCGGAACGAGGGGCCGGAGACCCAGTACTTC
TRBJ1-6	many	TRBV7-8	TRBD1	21	CASSSSPGTVTRLSRDSPLHF	TGTGCCAGCAGCTCGTCCCCCGGGACAGTAACTCGACTGTCACGAGATTCACCCCTCCACTTT
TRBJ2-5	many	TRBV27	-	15	CASSPGTFWGETQYF	TGTGCCAGCAGCCCCGGGACCTTCTGGGGGGAGACCCAGTACTTC
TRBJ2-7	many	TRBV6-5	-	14	CASIRTELSYEQYF	TGTGCCAGCATTAGGACAGAGCTCAGCTACGAGCAGTACTTC
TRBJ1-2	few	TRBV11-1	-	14	CASSRGRIKDGYTF	TGTGCCAGCAGCCGAGGACGGATCAAAGATGGCTACACCTTC
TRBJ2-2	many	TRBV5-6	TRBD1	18	CASSLTDEGQPYTGELFF	TGTGCCAGCAGCTTAACGGATGAGGGACAGCCTTACACCGGGGAGCTGTTTTTT
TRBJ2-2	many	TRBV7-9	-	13	CASSERVIGELFF	TGTGCTTCCAGTGAGAGGGTAATCGGGGAGCTGTTTTTT
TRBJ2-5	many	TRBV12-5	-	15	CASGPSGAAQETQYF	TGTGCTAGTGGTCCATCCGGTGCAGCACAAGAGACCCAGTACTTC
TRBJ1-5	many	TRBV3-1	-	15	CASSRRAGVDQPQHF	TGTGCCAGCAGCCGGAGGGCAGGGGTTGATCAGCCCCAGCATTTT
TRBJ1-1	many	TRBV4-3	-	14	CASSQDRGDTEAFF	TGCGCCAGCAGCCAAGATAGAGGGGACACTGAAGCTTTCTTT